This T cell receptor (beta chain) came from a study of blood T cell repertoires in COVID-19. At the level of the study: The United States, Italy and Spain provided the acute and convalescent COVID-19 samples. In each case, the material was cDNA or gDNA derived from T cells, B-cell-depleted T cells, or PBMCs.

The length of the CDR3 is 15 residues. Germline values: CDR1 LNHDA, CDR2 SQIVND (reference sequence). Between the trimmed V and J ends, which lost 6 bases and 6 bases, there was a span of 18 bases. As originally analysed: Quantification of nucleated cells was approximated via reference gene primer amplification. Clones were read by immunoSEQ multiplex PCR, and TCRdb kept only the in-frame ones, dropping some. The D gene and trimming were derived from the DNA, and the V and J assignments and clone size from that table. The sample shows some 200,000 clones, almost 90% of them seen only once. The clonotype comes from a man between 18 and 35 years old with active or convalescent COVID-19. The chain employs TRBV19 and TRBJ2-1; tentative D call: TRBD2 (6 bases). The sequenced material came from peripheral blood. CDR3 nucleotides: TGTGCCAGTAGCCGCGGCGGGAACGTAGCCAATGAGCAGTTCTTC. Translation gives CASSRGGNVANEQFF. Combining the CDR3 with reference TRBV19 and TRBJ2-1 gives the whole variable domain DGGITQSPKYLFRKEGQNVTLSCEQNLNHDAMYWYRQDPGQGLRLIYYSQIVNDFQKGDIAEGYSVSREKKESFPLTVTSAQKNPTAFYLCASSRGGNVANEQFFGPGTRLTVL.